This T cell receptor beta chain was sequenced in a study of cytomegalovirus exposure and HLA in healthy donors. The study, taken as a whole, reports: Later analysis demonstrated an association between a missense DCLRE1C variant and TCR beta V- and J-gene trimming.

A word on this clone: Antigen specificity is unknown.

The V gene's germline CDR1 is SGHRS and CDR2 YFSETQ. This CDR3 has 14 amino acids. V was clipped by 0 bases and J by 8 bases; unmatched bases: 6. The PCR ran on 60 Vbeta and 13 Jbeta primers. Measured with immunoSEQ multiplex PCR; TCRdb has only the in-frame clones, and not every one. The sample lists about 140,000 clones, 82% occurring once. The chain combines TRBV5-1 with TRBJ1-1; 8 nucleotides agree with TRBD1. Sequencing was done on a sample of PBMCs. The TCR was taken from a young man in good health and CMV-seropositive. CDR3 residues: CASSLGQGAGEAFF. In DNA form, the CDR3 reads TGCGCCAGCAGCTTGGGGCAGGGGGCCGGAGAAGCTTTCTTT.